A selection of T cell receptor beta chains follows, all from one sample in a study of blood T cell repertoires in COVID-19. Profiled with immunoSEQ multiplex PCR; TCRdb holds only in-frame clones, not every one. This table holds around 32,000 clones, more than 85% found once. The specimen sequenced was peripheral blood. The receptors were gathered from a male donor with active COVID-19. Each CDR3 is given with its conserved first and last residue. D genes are given only for firm matches. Size is omitted from some rows. Given values are once, few, many or a class for expanded clones.

J gene,D gene,clone size,V gene,CDR3 DNA,CDR3 protein
TRBJ2-1,-,-,TRBV3-1/TRBV3-2,TGTGCCAGCAGTTTGACTCCAAATGAGCAGTTCTTC,CASSLTPNEQFF
TRBJ2-7,-,few,TRBV10-3,TGTGCCATCAGTTCGAGAGGGCAGGACGAGCAGTACTTC,CAISSRGQDEQYF
TRBJ2-3,TRBD2,once,TRBV4-3,TGCGCCAGCAGCCAAGATCGACGCCGGGGGGTAACAGATACGCAGTATTTT,CASSQDRRRGVTDTQYF
TRBJ2-3,-,-,TRBV7-2,TGTGCCAGCAGCTTAGGTTTATACACAGATACGCAGTATTTT,CASSLGLYTDTQYF
TRBJ1-2,-,-,TRBV19,TGTGCCAGTAGTATGGGGCAGGAATTAGACTATGGCTACACCTTC,CASSMGQELDYGYTF
TRBJ1-1,-,-,TRBV19,TGTGCCAGTAGTATCACAGGATATAACACTGAAGCTTTCTTT,CASSITGYNTEAFF
TRBJ1-2,TRBD1,-,TRBV5-1,TGCGCCAGCAGCGGGGGACAGGGGTTTTATGGCTACACCTTC,CASSGGQGFYGYTF
TRBJ1-1,TRBD1,-,TRBV19,TGTGCCAGTGGACAGGGGGCGAAGGCTGAAGCTTTCTTT,CASGQGAKAEAFF
TRBJ1-2,TRBD1,-,TRBV6-5,TGTGCCAGCAGTTCGCCGGGACAGGGCTACTATGGCTACACCTTC,CASSSPGQGYYGYTF
TRBJ1-2,-,-,TRBV25-1,TGTGCCAGCAGTGAATACAGCGAGGCGTGGGGCTACACCTTC,CASSEYSEAWGYTF
TRBJ1-1,TRBD1,-,TRBV25-1,TGTGCCAGCATCCCATGGGAAGAGACAGGGTCGACTGAAGCTTTCTTT,CASIPWEETGSTEAFF
TRBJ1-1,-,-,TRBV4-1,TGCGCCAGCAGCCAAGGATACAAGAACACTGAAGCTTTCTTT,CASSQGYKNTEAFF
TRBJ2-5,-,-,TRBV11-1,TGTGCCAGCAGCTTAGCGCTACAGGTTCAAGAGACCCAGTACTTC,CASSLALQVQETQYF
TRBJ1-5,-,-,TRBV5-6,TGTGCCAGCAGCTGGGGACTAGGCAATCAGCCCCAGCATTTT,CASSWGLGNQPQHF
TRBJ1-6,-,once,TRBV5-1,TGCGCCAGCAACCTACAGGGAGATAATTCACCCCTCCACTTT,CASNLQGDNSPLHF
TRBJ2-2,TRBD1,once,TRBV2,TGTGCCAGCAGGACAGGGGACTACACCGGGGAGCTGTTTTTT,CASRTGDYTGELFF
TRBJ2-7,TRBD1,-,TRBV5-4,TGTGCCAGCAGCTCTACTCCCCGGGACAGCGGTCTCGGCGAGCAGTACTTC,CASSSTPRDSGLGEQYF
TRBJ2-3,-,-,TRBV4-1,TGCGCCAGCAGCCAAGCCGAGGGCGCCAGCACAGATACGCAGTATTTT,CASSQAEGASTDTQYF
TRBJ1-4,-,-,TRBV11-3,TGTGCCAGCAGTCGCCGCGGGCCAAATGAAAAACTGTTTTTT,CASSRRGPNEKLFF
TRBJ1-1,-,once,TRBV10-2,TGCGCCAGCAGTCTGACTGTCGGCACTGAAGCTTTCTTT,CASSLTVGTEAFF
TRBJ1-2,-,-,TRBV6-6,TGTGCCAGCAGTTACGGTGAGGGAGGAGGCTACACCTTC,CASSYGEGGGYTF
TRBJ2-3,-,-,TRBV4-3,TGCGCCAGCAGCCAACTTCTAGATAGCACAGATACGCAGTATTTT,CASSQLLDSTDTQYF